Reported below is one T cell receptor beta chain. Its specificity is unknown. These data are taken from a study of chemoradiotherapy in HPV16-positive cancers. Study outcomes and limitations: In HPV16-positive patients, HPV-responsive T-cell expansion tracked better recurrence-free survival. Candidate HPV-specific clones and E7-related TCR motifs grew in tumor during treatment.

Over chemoradiotherapy, repertoires were sampled more than once. Sequenced by immunoSEQ multiplex PCR; TCRdb stores in-frame clones only, minus some. The sample includes 20,000 to 25,000 clones, roughly 90% of them seen just once. This CDR3 comprises 14 residues. The germline V and J ends were trimmed by 1 base and 6 bases, with 9 bases remaining between them. Per germline, CDR1 SGHTA and CDR2 FQGNSA. The J gene is TRBJ2-2, the V gene TRBV7-2; either TRBD1 or TRBD2 may fit D (5 bases each). The TCR comes from a human donor with HPV-associated anogenital cancer. The sequences come from blood, collected from a patient who underwent chemoradiotherapy. CDR3 sequence (DNA): TGTGCCAGCAGCTTAGATGGGGGTCCCGGGGAGCTGTTTTTT. It codes for CASSLDGGPGELFF.